What follows describes a single T cell receptor beta chain. Documented treatment: preoperative locoregional IRX-2 cytokine immunotherapy. Patients received preoperative, locoregional IRX-2 cytokine immunotherapy in a phase Ib study. The CDR3 is 12 amino acids. The germline V and J ends were trimmed by 5 bases and 4 bases, with 11 bases remaining between them. Germline V gene sequence: CDR1 GTSNPN, CDR2 SVGIG (reference sequence). The sample comes from a study of preoperative IRX-2 immunotherapy in early breast cancer. Some clones are missing from TCRdb's copy, which holds only in-frame ones; the method was immunoSEQ multiplex PCR. The sample consists of more than 25,000 clones, 75% to 90% of them appearing once.

The sequencing used lymph node tissue, collected after IRX-2 immunotherapy. The chain joins TRBV30 to TRBJ1-2; D uncertain. The clonotype originates from a human donor with breast cancer. The CDR3 spells CAWGTIVYGYTF. For the CDR3, the DNA is TGTGCCTGGGGTACCATCGTCTATGGCTACACCTTC.